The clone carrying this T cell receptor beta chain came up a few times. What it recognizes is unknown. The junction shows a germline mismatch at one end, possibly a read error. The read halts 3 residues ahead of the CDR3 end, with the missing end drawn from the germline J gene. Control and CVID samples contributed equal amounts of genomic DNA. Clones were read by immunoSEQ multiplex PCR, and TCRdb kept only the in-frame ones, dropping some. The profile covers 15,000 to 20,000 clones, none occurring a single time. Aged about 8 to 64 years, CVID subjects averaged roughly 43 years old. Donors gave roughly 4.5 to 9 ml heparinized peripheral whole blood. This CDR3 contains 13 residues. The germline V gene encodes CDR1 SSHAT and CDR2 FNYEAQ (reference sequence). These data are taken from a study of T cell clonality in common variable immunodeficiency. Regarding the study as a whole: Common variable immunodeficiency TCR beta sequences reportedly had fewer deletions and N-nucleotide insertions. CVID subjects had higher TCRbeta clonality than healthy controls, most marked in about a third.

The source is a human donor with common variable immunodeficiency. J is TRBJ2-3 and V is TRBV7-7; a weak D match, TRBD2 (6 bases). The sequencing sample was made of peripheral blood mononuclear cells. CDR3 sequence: CASSPGGLNTQYF. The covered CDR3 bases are TGTGCTAGCAGCCCCGGAGGGTTGAATACG. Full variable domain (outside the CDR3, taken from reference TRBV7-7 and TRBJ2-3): GAGVSQSPRYKVTKRGQDVTLRCDPISSHATLYWYQQALGQGPEFLTYFNYEAQPDKSGLPSDRFSAERPEGSISTLTIQRTEQRDSAMYRCASSPGGLNTQYFGPGTRLTVL.